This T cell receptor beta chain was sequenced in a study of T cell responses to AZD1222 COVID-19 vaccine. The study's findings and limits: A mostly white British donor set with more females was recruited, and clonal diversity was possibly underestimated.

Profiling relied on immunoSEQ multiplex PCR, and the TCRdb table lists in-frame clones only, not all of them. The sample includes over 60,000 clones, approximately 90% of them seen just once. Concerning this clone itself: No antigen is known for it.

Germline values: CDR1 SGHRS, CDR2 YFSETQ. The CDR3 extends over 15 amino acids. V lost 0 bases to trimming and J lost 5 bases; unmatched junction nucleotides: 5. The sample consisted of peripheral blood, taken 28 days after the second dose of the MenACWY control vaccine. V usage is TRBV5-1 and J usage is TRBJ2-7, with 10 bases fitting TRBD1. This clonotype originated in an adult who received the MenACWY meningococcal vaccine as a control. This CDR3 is CASSLAGTGEDEQYF. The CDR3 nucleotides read TGCGCCAGCAGCTTGGCGGGGACAGGGGAAGACGAGCAGTACTTC. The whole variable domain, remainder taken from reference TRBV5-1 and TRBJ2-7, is KAGVTQTPRYLIKTRGQQVTLSCSPISGHRSVSWYQQTPGQGLQFLFEYFSETQRNKGNFPGRFSGRQFSNSRSEMNVSTLELGDSALYLCASSLAGTGEDEQYFGPGTRLTVT.